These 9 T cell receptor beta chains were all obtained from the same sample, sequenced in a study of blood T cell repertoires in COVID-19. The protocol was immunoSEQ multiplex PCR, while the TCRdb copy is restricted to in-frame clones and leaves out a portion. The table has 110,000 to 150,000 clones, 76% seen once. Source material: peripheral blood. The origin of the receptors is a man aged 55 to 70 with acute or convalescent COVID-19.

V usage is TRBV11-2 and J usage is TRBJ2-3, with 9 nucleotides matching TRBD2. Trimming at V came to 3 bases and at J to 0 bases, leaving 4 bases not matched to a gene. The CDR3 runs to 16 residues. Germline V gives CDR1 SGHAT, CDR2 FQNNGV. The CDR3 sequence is CASSFSSGASTDTQYF. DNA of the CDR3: TGTGCCAGCAGCTTTTCTAGCGGGGCTAGCACAGATACGCAGTATTTT.

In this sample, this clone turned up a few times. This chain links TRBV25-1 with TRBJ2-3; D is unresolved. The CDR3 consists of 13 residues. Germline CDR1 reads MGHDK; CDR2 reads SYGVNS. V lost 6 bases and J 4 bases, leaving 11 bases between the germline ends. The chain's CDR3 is CASSRPRADTQYF. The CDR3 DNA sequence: TGTGCCAGCAGCCGTCCCCGGGCAGATACGCAGTATTTT.

The CDR3 DNA sequence: TGTGCCAGCACGGCGGCTACCGGGGAGCTGTTTTTT. Protein sequence: CASTAATGELFF. The chain employs TRBV7-9 and TRBJ2-2; D is undetermined. CDR3 size: 12 residues. The germline CDR1 and CDR2 sequences are SEHNR and FQNEAQ (reference sequence). V shed 7 bases and J shed 5 bases, with 8 bases lying between them.

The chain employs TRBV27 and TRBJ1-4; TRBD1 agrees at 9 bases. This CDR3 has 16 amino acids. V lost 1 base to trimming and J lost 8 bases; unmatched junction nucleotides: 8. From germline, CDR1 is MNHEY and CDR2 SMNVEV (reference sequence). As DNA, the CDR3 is TGTGCCAGCAGTTTATATAACAGACAGGGGGTAGAAAAACTGTTTTTT. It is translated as CASSLYNRQGVEKLFF.

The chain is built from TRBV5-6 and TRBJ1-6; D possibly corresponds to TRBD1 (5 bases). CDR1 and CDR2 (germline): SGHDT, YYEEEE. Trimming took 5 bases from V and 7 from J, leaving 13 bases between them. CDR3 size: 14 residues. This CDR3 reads CASSTTVKNSPLHF. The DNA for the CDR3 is TGTGCCAGCAGTACGACAGTAAAGAATTCACCCCTCCACTTT. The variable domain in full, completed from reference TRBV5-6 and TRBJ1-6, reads DAGVTQSPTHLIKTRGQQVTLRCSPKSGHDTVSWYQQALGQGPQFIFQYYEEEERQRGNFPDRFSGHQFPNYSSELNVNALLLGDSALYLCASSTTVKNSPLHFGNGTRLTVT.

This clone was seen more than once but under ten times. The CDR3 loop is CASSQLAGTYEQYF. For the CDR3, the DNA is TGCGCCAGCAGCCAACTAGCGGGGACTTACGAGCAGTACTTC. The rearrangement joins TRBV4-1 to TRBJ2-7; TRBD2 aligns across 9 bases. With 2 bases clipped from V and 4 bases from J, the junction kept 3 bases outside the gene matches. CDR1 is MGHRA, CDR2 YSYEKL, per germline. The CDR3 covers 14 residues.

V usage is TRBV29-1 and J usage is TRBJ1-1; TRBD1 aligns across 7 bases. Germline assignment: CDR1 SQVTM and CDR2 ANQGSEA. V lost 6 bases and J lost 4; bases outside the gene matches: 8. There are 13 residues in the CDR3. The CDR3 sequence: CSVGGQWGTEAFF. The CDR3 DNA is TGCAGCGTGGGGGGACAGTGGGGCACTGAAGCTTTCTTT.

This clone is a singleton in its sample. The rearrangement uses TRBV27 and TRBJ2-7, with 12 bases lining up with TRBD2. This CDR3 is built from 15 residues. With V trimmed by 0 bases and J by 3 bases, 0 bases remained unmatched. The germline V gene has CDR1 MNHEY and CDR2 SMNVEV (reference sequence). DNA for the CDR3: TGTGCCAGCAGTTTATCGGGACTAGCGGGCTACGAGCAGTACTTC. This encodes CASSLSGLAGYEQYF.

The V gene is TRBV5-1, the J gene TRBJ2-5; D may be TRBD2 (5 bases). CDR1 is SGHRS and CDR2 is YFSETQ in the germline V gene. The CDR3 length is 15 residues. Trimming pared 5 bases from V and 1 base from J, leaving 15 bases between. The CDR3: CASSWREAAQETQYF. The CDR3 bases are TGCGCCAGCAGTTGGCGAGAAGCGGCCCAAGAGACCCAGTACTTC.